Detailed here is one T cell receptor (beta chain). This sample was taken from a study of control samples from healthy donors and cancer patients. V lost 4 bases, J lost 8 bases, and 11 bases stayed unmatched. The CDR3 sequence is 17 residues long. Germline V gene lookup returns CDR1 MDHEN and CDR2 SYDVKM. The repertoire was sequenced with immunoSEQ multiplex PCR; TCRdb's copy has only in-frame clones and lacks some. The sample yields 45,000 to 60,000 clones, around 90% seen once. This clonotype originated in a man aged 55 to 69 with head and neck cancer. This sequence joins TRBV28 and TRBJ2-1; 13 nucleotides agree with TRBD2. What was sequenced was PBMCs. The CDR3 region is CASSSGLAGDGLDEQFF. CDR3 bases: TGTGCCAGCAGTTCCGGACTAGCGGGAGATGGTCTAGATGAGCAGTTCTTC. Complete variable domain (other parts from reference TRBV28 and TRBJ2-1): DVKVTQSSRYLVKRTGEKVFLECVQDMDHENMFWYRQDPGLGLRLIYFSYDVKMKEKGDIPEGYSVSREKKERFSLILESASTNQTSMYLCASSSGLAGDGLDEQFFGPGTRLTVL.